The 6 T cell receptor beta chains presented below share a single source sample, sequenced in a study of blood T cell repertoires in COVID-19. Assay used: immunoSEQ multiplex PCR; TCRdb lists only in-frame clones, some missing. This repertoire shows some 250,000 clones, roughly 80% found once; its top ten account for 3.4%. The specimen sequenced was peripheral blood. All receptors come from a woman aged 18-29 years with acute or convalescent COVID-19.

The V gene is TRBV14, the J gene TRBJ1-5; 7 bases line up with TRBD1. There are 13 residues in the CDR3. CDR1 SGHDN and CDR2 FVKESK come from the germline V gene. The CDR3: CASSPGQNQPQHF. As DNA, the CDR3 is TGTGCAAGTTCACCGGGACAGAATCAGCCCCAGCATTTT.

V gene TRBV7-2 combines with J gene TRBJ2-7; D possibly corresponds to TRBD1 (6 bases). V lost 5 bases to trimming and J lost 0 bases, with 14 bases between them. The germline V gene has CDR1 SGHTA and CDR2 FQGNSA. This CDR3 spans 15 amino acids. For the CDR3, the DNA is TGTGCCAGCAGCCGCCGACAGGCGAGCTCCTACGAGCAGTACTTC. This encodes CASSRRQASSYEQYF.

This clone was counted between two and nine times. The chain has TRBV24-1 and TRBJ1-1; the match to TRBD1 covers 7 bases. The V gene end was trimmed by 4 bases and the J gene end by 1 base; junction bases not matched to a gene: 11. The CDR3 totals 17 residues. Germline CDR1 and CDR2: KGHDR and SFDVKD. The CDR3 DNA is TGTGCCACCAGTGACCCCCTAACAGGGGCTACGAACACTGAAGCTTTCTTT. It encodes CATSDPLTGATNTEAFF.

The rearrangement links TRBV6-5 to TRBJ1-1; 9 bases match TRBD1. The J segment lost 4 bases and the V segment lost 5 bases, leaving 2 bases of the junction unmatched. Germline assignment: CDR1 MNHEY and CDR2 SVGAGI. The CDR3 consists of 13 residues. The CDR3 protein is CASSTGGLTEAFF. Written as DNA, the CDR3 is TGTGCCAGCAGTACAGGGGGCCTCACTGAAGCTTTCTTT.

The rearrangement uses TRBV30 and TRBJ1-1; possible D gene TRBD1, 5 bases. CDR3 size: 12 residues. Trimming cost V 2 bases and J 8 bases, with 12 bases left between them. Germline V lookup: CDR1 GTSNPN, CDR2 SVGIG (reference sequence). This chain's CDR3 is CAWSTSGREAFF. The CDR3 nucleotides read TGTGCCTGGAGTACGTCAGGGCGGGAAGCTTTCTTT.

This clone is a singleton in its sample. CDR3 sequence: CASNDVAGTNTEAFF. CDR3 coding DNA: TGCGCCAGCAATGACGTTGCGGGAACTAACACTGAAGCTTTCTTT. This chain links TRBV5-1 with TRBJ1-1; D ambiguous. The ends were cut back, 6 bases at V and 2 bases at J, with 17 bases in the middle. Germline V gene lookup returns CDR1 SGHRS and CDR2 YFSETQ. CDR3 length: 15 residues. Using reference TRBV5-1 and TRBJ1-1 for the parts outside the CDR3, the full variable domain is KAGVTQTPRYLIKTRGQQVTLSCSPISGHRSVSWYQQTPGQGLQFLFEYFSETQRNKGNFPGRFSGRQFSNSRSEMNVSTLELGDSALYLCASNDVAGTNTEAFFGQGTRLTVV.